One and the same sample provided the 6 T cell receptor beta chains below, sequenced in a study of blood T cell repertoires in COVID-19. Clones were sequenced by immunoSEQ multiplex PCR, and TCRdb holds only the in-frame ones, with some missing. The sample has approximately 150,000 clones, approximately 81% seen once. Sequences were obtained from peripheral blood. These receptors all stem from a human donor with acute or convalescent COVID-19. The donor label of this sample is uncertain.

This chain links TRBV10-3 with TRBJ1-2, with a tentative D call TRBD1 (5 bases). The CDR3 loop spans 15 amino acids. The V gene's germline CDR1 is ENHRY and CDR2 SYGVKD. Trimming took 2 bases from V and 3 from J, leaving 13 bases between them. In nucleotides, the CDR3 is TGTGCCATCAGTGAGAGAACAGGATGGGACTATGGCTACACCTTC. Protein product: CAISERTGWDYGYTF.

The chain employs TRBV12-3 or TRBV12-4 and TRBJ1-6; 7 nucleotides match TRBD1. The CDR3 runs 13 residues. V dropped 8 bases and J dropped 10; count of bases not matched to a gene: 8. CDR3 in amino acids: CASGSQGGSPLHF. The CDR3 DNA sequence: TGTGCCAGCGGTTCCCAGGGGGGCTCACCCCTCCACTTT.

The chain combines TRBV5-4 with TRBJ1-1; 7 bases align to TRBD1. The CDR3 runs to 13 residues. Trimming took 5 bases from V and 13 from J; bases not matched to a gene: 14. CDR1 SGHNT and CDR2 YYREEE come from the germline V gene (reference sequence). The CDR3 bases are TGTGCCAGCAGTCCGAGGGGGCCGGGGCATGTTTTCTTT. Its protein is CASSPRGPGHVFF.

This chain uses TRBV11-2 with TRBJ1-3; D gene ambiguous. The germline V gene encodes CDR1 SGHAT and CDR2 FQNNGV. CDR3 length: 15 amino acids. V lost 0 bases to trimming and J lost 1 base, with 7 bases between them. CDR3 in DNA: TGTGCCAGCAGCTTAGAGGGGAGGTCTGGAAACACCATATATTTT. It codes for CASSLEGRSGNTIYF.

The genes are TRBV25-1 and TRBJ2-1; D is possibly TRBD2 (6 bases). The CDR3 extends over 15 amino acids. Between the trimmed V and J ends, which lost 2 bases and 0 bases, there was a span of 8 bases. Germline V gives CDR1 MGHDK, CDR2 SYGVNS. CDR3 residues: CASSEGGSSYNEQFF. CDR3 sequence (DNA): TGTGCCAGCAGTGAAGGAGGGAGCTCCTACAATGAGCAGTTCTTC.

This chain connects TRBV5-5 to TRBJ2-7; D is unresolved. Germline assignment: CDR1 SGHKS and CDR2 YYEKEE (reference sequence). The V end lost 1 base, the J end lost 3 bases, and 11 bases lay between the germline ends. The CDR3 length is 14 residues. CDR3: CASSLSADNYEQYF. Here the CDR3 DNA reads TGTGCCAGCAGCTTGAGTGCCGACAACTACGAGCAGTACTTC.